The 12 T cell receptor beta chains below come from one sample, sequenced in a study of T cells in Graves' hyperthyroidism and ophthalmopathy. TCR beta CDR3 regions were amplified from RNA transcripts. The primer set for the first-round RT-PCR of the TCR CDR3 was HTBI. TCRdb re-called the multiplex PCR reads with MiXCR, one entry per CDR3 protein. This table has 350,000 or so distinct CDR3 sequences, 15% to 20% appearing once. Sequencing input: blood. These receptors all stem from a woman aged 40-49 years with Graves' ophthalmopathy.

This clonotype was detected only once. A read error may account for a junction end that differs from germline. V and J are TRBV29-1 and TRBJ1-1; D unclear. Per the germline V gene, CDR1 is SQVTM and CDR2 is ANQGSEA. The CDR3 is made up of 13 amino acids. CDR3 residues: CSVAEGQYTEAYF. Here the CDR3 DNA reads TGCAGCGTTGCAGAGGGCCAATACACTGAAGCTTACTTT.

This clonotype was seen repeatedly, ten times or more. The rearrangement links TRBV7-2 to TRBJ2-5; possibly TRBD1 or TRBD2 for D (5 bases each). Trimming shortened V by 5 bases and J by 7 bases, and 14 bases separated the two germline ends. Germline V gene sequence: CDR1 SGHTA, CDR2 FQGNSA. The CDR3 has 13 amino acids. CDR3 sequence: CASSVEGQGTQYF. As DNA, the CDR3 is TGTGCCAGCAGCGTCGAGGGTCAGGGGACCCAGTACTTC.

This clonotype has a handful of counts. With a much larger clone just one base away, this may be a read error. The chain combines TRBV15 with TRBJ2-5; no reliable D call. The CDR3 runs 11 residues. Germline CDR1 is LNHNV and CDR2 is YYDKDF (reference sequence). The DNA for the CDR3 is TGTGACACCAGCAGAGAAGAGACCCAGTACTTC. The encoded protein is CDTSREETQYF.

This clonotype was detected many times. The chain combines TRBV25-1 with TRBJ1-1; D remains unclear. Deletions cut 7 bases from V and 3 bases from J, with 6 bases between. CDR3 size: 11 residues. CDR1 and CDR2 (germline): MGHDK, SYGVNS. In DNA, the CDR3 is TGTGCCAGCATGGGCCACACTGAAGCTTTCTTT. This translates into CASMGHTEAFF.

This clonotype was detected ten times or more. One end of the junction is discordant with germline, which a read error may explain. The chain links TRBV9 to TRBJ2-2; maybe TRBD2 (6 bases). The CDR3 contains 15 residues. Germline-derived CDR1 and CDR2 are SGDLS and YYNGEE. The CDR3: CASIVEEGNTGELFF. The DNA for the CDR3 is TGTGCCAGCATCGTAGAGGAGGGGAACACCGGGGAGCTGTTTTTT.

This clonotype was detected many times. The rearrangement uses TRBV27 and TRBJ2-2, with 8 nucleotides matching TRBD1. The CDR3 loop spans 15 amino acids. V shed 5 bases and J 4 bases; nucleotides not matched to a gene: 6. Looked up from germline, CDR1 is MNHEY and CDR2 is SMNVEV (reference sequence). The chain's CDR3 is CASSTRTGRTGELFF. DNA of the CDR3: TGTGCCAGCAGTACCCGGACAGGGCGCACCGGGGAGCTGTTTTTT.

This clonotype was picked up many times. This chain links TRBV27 with TRBJ1-2; TRBD1 is a possible D gene (6 bases). The germline V and J ends were trimmed by 3 bases and 5 bases, with 10 bases remaining between them. The germline V gene has CDR1 MNHEY and CDR2 SMNVEV (reference sequence). The CDR3 has 13 amino acids. The CDR3 spells CASSFRGAYGYTF. The CDR3, as DNA: TGTGCCAGCAGTTTCAGGGGTGCATATGGCTACACCTTC.

This clonotype was counted ten times or more. The genes are TRBV28 and TRBJ1-2, with 8 bases identical to TRBD1. The germline gives CDR1 MDHEN, CDR2 SYDVKM. The CDR3 loop spans 16 amino acids. Trimming cost V 7 bases and J 6 bases; bases outside gene matches: 16. The CDR3 here is CASTSGQGLFRDGYTF. Here the CDR3 DNA reads TGTGCCAGCACCAGCGGACAGGGTTTGTTTCGTGATGGCTACACCTTC.

V gene TRBV9 combines with J gene TRBJ1-5; D unclear. Germline V gene data show CDR1 as SGDLS and CDR2 as YYNGEE. The CDR3 has 14 amino acids. The V gene lost 3 bases and the J gene lost 0 bases, with 7 bases spanning the gap. The CDR3 DNA reads as TGTGCCAGCAGCGCGTCTTCTAGCAATCAGCCCCAGCATTTT. Encoded protein: CASSASSSNQPQHF.

This clonotype was seen at least ten times. This chain links TRBV4-1 with TRBJ1-3; D is undetermined. CDR1 MGHRA and CDR2 YSYEKL come from the germline V gene. The germline V and J ends were trimmed by 1 base and 8 bases, with 6 bases remaining between them. The CDR3 is 12 residues long. The CDR3 region is CASSQGYDTIYF. The CDR3 coding sequence is TGCGCCAGCAGCCAAGGGTACGACACCATATATTTT.

This clonotype was seen only a few times. It may be a read error: a sequence one base away is much more abundant. V is TRBV6-1 and J is TRBJ2-2, with D possibly TRBD2 on 6 matching bases. The CDR3 length is 13 residues. Per germline, CDR1 MNHNS and CDR2 SASEGT. Here the CDR3 reads CASRNRRAGELSF. The CDR3 bases are TGTGCCAGCAGAAATAGGAGGGCCGGGGAGCTGTCTTTT.

This clonotype was recorded many times. The CDR3 coding sequence is TGTGCCAGCAGCTTAGCGATGGTGGAAGGGAGCTCCTACAATGAGCAGTTCTTC. Residues: CASSLAMVEGSSYNEQFF. This chain connects TRBV11-1 to TRBJ2-1; weak D call: TRBD2 (5 bases). V gave up 0 bases and J gave up 0 bases, with 15 bases separating them. This CDR3 spans 18 amino acids. Germline V CDR1 and CDR2: SGHAT, FQDESV (reference sequence).